A selection of T cell receptor beta chains follows, all from one sample in a study of T cell changes during pregnancy in multiple sclerosis. Sequenced by immunoSEQ multiplex PCR; TCRdb stores in-frame clones only, minus some. Here the sample spans some 41,000 clones, approximately 91% being singletons. Sequencing was done on a sample of PBMCs (not recorded whether the cells were cultured). These receptor sequences come from a female donor with multiple sclerosis, enrolled in a pregnancy study. Both conserved end residues are part of each CDR3. A D gene is named only where the DNA matches it firmly. Clone size is given for some rows only: seen once, a few or many times, or a class if the clone is expanded.

TRBJ1-5 TRBV30 NA NA TGTGCCTGGAGTCCTCTGGACGGCTCGCCCCAGCATTTT CAWSPLDGSPQHF
TRBJ2-4 TRBV10-3 once NA TGTGCCATCAGTGATGGTGGCGGGCTAGCCAAAAACATTCAGTACTTC CAISDGGGLAKNIQYF
TRBJ1-2 TRBV30 NA TRBD1 TGTGCCTGGAGTGTAGTCAGGGGGCGAAGCTACACCTTC CAWSVVRGRSYTF
TRBJ2-7 TRBV9 NA TRBD2 TGTGCCAGCAGCCCCCGGACTAGCGGGAACTCCTACGAGCAGTACTTC CASSPRTSGNSYEQYF
TRBJ1-5 TRBV7-9 NA NA TGTGCCAGCAGCTTAGGGGCTAATCAGCCCCAGCATTTT CASSLGANQPQHF
TRBJ2-1 TRBV4-1 NA NA TGCGCCAGCAGCCCCCGTAGGAACTACAATGAGCAGTTCTTC CASSPRRNYNEQFF
TRBJ1-1 TRBV14 once NA TGTGCCAGCAGCCAACGGGAGACGAACACTGAAGCTTTCTTT CASSQRETNTEAFF
TRBJ2-1 TRBV19 once TRBD1 TGTGCCAGTAGTAGAAACCGGGACAGGGACCACAATGAGCAGTTCTTC CASSRNRDRDHNEQFF
TRBJ2-4 TRBV5-6 NA TRBD2 TGTGCCAGCAGCCTATGGACTAGCGGGAGGTCCCGATCGATAGGCATTCAGTACTTC CASSLWTSGRSRSIGIQYF
TRBJ2-3 TRBV10-3 NA TRBD2 TGTGCCATTACCAGTGGTGGGACTAGCGGGGGCACAGATACGCAGTATTTT CAITSGGTSGGTDTQYF
TRBJ1-5 TRBV4-3 NA NA TGCGCCAGCAGCCAAGGTATAGTGGGGAATCAGCCCCAGCATTTT CASSQGIVGNQPQHF
TRBJ2-6 TRBV19 once NA TGTGCCAGTAGTCCTTTGGCCGGTCCTGGGGCCAACGTCCTGACTTTC CASSPLAGPGANVLTF
TRBJ2-1 TRBV19 NA TRBD1 TGTGCCAGTAGTATAGAGGACAGGGGACATCCAAGTGAGCAGTTCTTC CASSIEDRGHPSEQFF
TRBJ1-1 TRBV6-5 NA NA TGTGCCAGCAGTCCAGGGTACACTGAAGCTTTCTTT CASSPGYTEAFF
TRBJ2-1 TRBV27 NA NA TGTGCCAGCAGTTTTCTGGGAGGTGAGCAGTTCTTC CASSFLGGEQFF
TRBJ2-1 TRBV5-1 few NA TGCGCCAGCAGCTTGGAGGGTCAGCTTTACAATGAGCAGTTCTTC CASSLEGQLYNEQFF
TRBJ2-5 TRBV29-1 once TRBD1 TGCAGCGGATCCGACAGGGGGTTGGTGGCCCAGTACTTC CSGSDRGLVAQYF
TRBJ1-4 TRBV27 NA TRBD1 TGTGCCAGCAGGCAAACAGGGGTCGAAAAACTGTTTTTT CASRQTGVEKLFF
TRBJ1-1 TRBV6-6 NA NA TGTGCCAGCAGTTTGGGACGGGGGAACACTGAAGCTTTCTTT CASSLGRGNTEAFF
TRBJ1-5 TRBV5-1 few NA TGCGCCAGCAGCTTGACAGGGACTATCAATCAGCCCCAGCATTTT CASSLTGTINQPQHF